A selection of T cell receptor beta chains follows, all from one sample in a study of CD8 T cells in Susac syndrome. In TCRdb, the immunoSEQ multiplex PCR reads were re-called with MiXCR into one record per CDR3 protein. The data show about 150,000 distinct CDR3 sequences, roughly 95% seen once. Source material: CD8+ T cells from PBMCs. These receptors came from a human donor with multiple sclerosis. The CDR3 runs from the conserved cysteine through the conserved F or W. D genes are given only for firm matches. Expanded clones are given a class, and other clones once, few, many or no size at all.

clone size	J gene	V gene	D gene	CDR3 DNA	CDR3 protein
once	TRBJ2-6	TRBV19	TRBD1	TGTGCCAGTAGTCCTGGGACAGGGAGGTCGGCTGGGGCCAACGTCCTGACTTTC	CASSPGTGRSAGANVLTF
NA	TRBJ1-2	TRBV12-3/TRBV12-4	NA	TGTGCCAGTACAGAGGGAAACTATGGCTACACCTTC	CASTEGNYGYTF
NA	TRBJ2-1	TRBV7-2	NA	TGTGCCAGCAGCTTAAGTCCCTCGGCCCACAATGAGCAGTTCTTC	CASSLSPSAHNEQFF
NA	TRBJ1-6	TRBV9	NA	TGTGCCAGCAGCGTTTCCGGGACGCAACTCCCGAATTCACCCCTCCACTTT	CASSVSGTQLPNSPLHF
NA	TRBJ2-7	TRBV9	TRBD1	TGTGCCAGCAGTCTAGGGGGACAGGGAGACGAGCAGTACTTC	CASSLGGQGDEQYF
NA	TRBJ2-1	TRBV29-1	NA	TGCAGCGTTGAAGGGGTGGCAGGGTACAATGAGCAGTTCTTC	CSVEGVAGYNEQFF
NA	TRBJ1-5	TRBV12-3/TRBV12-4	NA	TGTGCCAGCAGTTTTAGACCCTCTAATCAGCCCCAGCATTTT	CASSFRPSNQPQHF
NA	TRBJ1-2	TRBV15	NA	TGTGCCACCAGCCCCGGGCAGGGAGAGCCACACTACACCTTC	CATSPGQGEPHYTF
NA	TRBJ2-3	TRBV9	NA	TGTGCCAGCAGCGTAGAAGGCGGGGCCGCAGATACGCAGTATTTT	CASSVEGGAADTQYF
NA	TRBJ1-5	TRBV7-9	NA	TGTGCCAGCAGCCCTACCAATCAGCCCCAGCATTTT	CASSPTNQPQHF
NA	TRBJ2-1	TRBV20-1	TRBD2	TGCAGTGCTAGCGGGGGGGCTTATGGCAATGAGCAGTTCTTC	CSASGGAYGNEQFF
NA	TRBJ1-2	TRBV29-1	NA	TGCAGCGTTGCGGAAGACTATGGCTACACCTTC	CSVAEDYGYTF
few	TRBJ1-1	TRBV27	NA	TGTGCCAGCAGTCCCGGGACTTTGAACACTGAAGCTTTCTTT	CASSPGTLNTEAFF
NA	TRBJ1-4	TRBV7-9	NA	TGTGCCAGCAGCTTAATTTCTCTCCTCCCTGAGGAACTGTTTTTT	CASSLISLLPEELFF
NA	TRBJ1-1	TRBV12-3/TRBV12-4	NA	TGTGCCAGCAGTTTAGCGGAGACTGAAGCTTTCTTT	CASSLAETEAFF
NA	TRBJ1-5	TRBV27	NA	TGTGCCAGCAGTTTCCAGGGGTGGCCCCAGCATTTT	CASSFQGWPQHF
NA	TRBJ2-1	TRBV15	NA	TGTGCCACCAGCAGAGCAGGTTATGAGCAGTTCTTC	CATSRAGYEQFF
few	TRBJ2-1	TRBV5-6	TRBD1	TGTGCCAGCAGCTTGGAGGGACAGGGGTACAATGAGCAGTTCTTC	CASSLEGQGYNEQFF
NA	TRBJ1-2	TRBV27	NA	TGTGCCAGCAGTTTTGGCCGTAACTATGGCTACACCTTC	CASSFGRNYGYTF
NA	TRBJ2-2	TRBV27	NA	TGTGCCAGCAGTTTATCGGGGCCCACCGGGGAGCTGTTTTTT	CASSLSGPTGELFF
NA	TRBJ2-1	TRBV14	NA	TGTGCCAGCAGCCAAGATAAATGGAATGAGCAGTTCTTC	CASSQDKWNEQFF
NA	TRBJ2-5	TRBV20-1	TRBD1	TGCAGTGCAACGCTACAGGGGCCGGAGACCCAGTACTTC	CSATLQGPETQYF
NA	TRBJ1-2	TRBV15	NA	TGTGCCACCAGCGTCGAACGGGACTATGGCTACACCTTC	CATSVERDYGYTF
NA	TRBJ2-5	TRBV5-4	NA	TGTGCCAGCAGCTCGGGGGGCCACGAGGAGACCCAGTACTTC	CASSSGGHEETQYF
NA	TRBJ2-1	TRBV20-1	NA	TGCAGTGCTAGAGCCGTATCCTTGTCCTACAATGAGCAGTTCTTC	CSARAVSLSYNEQFF
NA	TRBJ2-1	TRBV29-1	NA	TGCAGCATCAGCTTCCGGGACACTTCCTACAATGAGCAGTTCTTC	CSISFRDTSYNEQFF
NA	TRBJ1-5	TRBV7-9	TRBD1	TGTGCCTTGGGGACAGACAATCAGCCCCAGCATTTT	CALGTDNQPQHF
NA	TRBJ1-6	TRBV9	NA	TGTGCCAGCAGCGGTAGGCGGGGCAATTCACCCCTCCACTTT	CASSGRRGNSPLHF
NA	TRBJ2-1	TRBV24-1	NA	TGTGCCACCAGTGATTTACCAACCGACAGGAATGAGCAGTTCTTC	CATSDLPTDRNEQFF
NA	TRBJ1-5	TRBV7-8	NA	TGTGCCAGCAGCTCCGGGACCGGGATCAATCAGCCCCAGCATTTT	CASSSGTGINQPQHF
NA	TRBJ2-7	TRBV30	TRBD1	TGTGCCTGGAGGGTTGGGACAGGGCTTCACGAGCAGTACTTC	CAWRVGTGLHEQYF
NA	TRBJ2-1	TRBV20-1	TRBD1	TGCAGTGCTATAAAGGACAGGGAGTCCTACAATGAGCAGTTCTTC	CSAIKDRESYNEQFF
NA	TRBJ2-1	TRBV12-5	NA	TGTGCTAGTGGTTTAGAGGGAAGCTCCTACAATGAGCAGTTCTTC	CASGLEGSSYNEQFF
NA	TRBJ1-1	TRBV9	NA	TGTGCCAGCAGCGCGGACAGTATGAACACTGAAGCTTTCTTT	CASSADSMNTEAFF
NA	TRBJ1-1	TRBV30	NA	TGTGCCTGGAGCATGGGCACGAACACTGAAGCTTTCTTT	CAWSMGTNTEAFF
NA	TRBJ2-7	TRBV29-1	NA	TGCAGCGTTGAATCCCCAACGGGAAAGGGAACCTCCTACGAGCAGTACTTC	CSVESPTGKGTSYEQYF
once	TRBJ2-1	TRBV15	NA	TGTGCCACCCTGCAGGGCCCAGGCAATGAGCAGTTCTTC	CATLQGPGNEQFF
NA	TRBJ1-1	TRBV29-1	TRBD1	TGCAGCGTTGAAGGAATCTACGCTTTGACAGGGGGCCCTGAAGCTTTCTTT	CSVEGIYALTGGPEAFF
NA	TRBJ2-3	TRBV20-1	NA	TGCAGTGCTGGGGAAGATACGCAGTATTTT	CSAGEDTQYF
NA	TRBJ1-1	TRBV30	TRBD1	TGTGCCTGGAGCTCGACAGGGGGGGGAACTGAAGCTTTCTTT	CAWSSTGGGTEAFF
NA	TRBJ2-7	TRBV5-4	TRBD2	TGTGCCAGCAGCTCCCGGGGGGACTTCTCCTACGAGCAGTACTTC	CASSSRGDFSYEQYF
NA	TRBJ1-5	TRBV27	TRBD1	TGTGCCAGCAGTTCGGACAGGGGGCTCAATCAGCCCCAGCATTTT	CASSSDRGLNQPQHF
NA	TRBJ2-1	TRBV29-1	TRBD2	TGCAGCGTTGGAGCTGGGGGGGAGCCTCCCTACAATGAGCAGTTCTTC	CSVGAGGEPPYNEQFF
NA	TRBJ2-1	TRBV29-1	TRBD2	TGCAGCGTTGAATATCCCCAACTAGCGGGGGCCTACAATGAGCAGTTCTTC	CSVEYPQLAGAYNEQFF
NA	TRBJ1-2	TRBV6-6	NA	TGTGCCAGCAGTTACTCGACGGTAGCTAACTATGGCTACACCTTC	CASSYSTVANYGYTF
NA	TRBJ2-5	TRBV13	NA	TGTGCCAGCAGTATGAGAGAGAGACAAGAGACCCAGTACTTC	CASSMRERQETQYF
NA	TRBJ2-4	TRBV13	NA	TGTGCCAGCAGCTTTAGGGGGGGCTCGTCCAAAAACATTCAGTACTTC	CASSFRGGSSKNIQYF
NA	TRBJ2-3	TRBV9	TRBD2	TGTGCCAGCAGCGTAGCCAGCGGGGGGGCCACAGATACGCAGTATTTT	CASSVASGGATDTQYF
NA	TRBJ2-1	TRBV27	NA	TGTGCCAGCAGCTTCGACGGATACAATGAGCAGTTCTTC	CASSFDGYNEQFF
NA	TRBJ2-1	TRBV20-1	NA	TGCAGTGCTAGAGCTCCGGGGGCCTCCTACAATGAGCAGTTCTTC	CSARAPGASYNEQFF
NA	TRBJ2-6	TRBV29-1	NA	TGCAGCGTTGCAGAGATCCTGCAGGGGGCCAACGTCCTGACTTTC	CSVAEILQGANVLTF